Following are 23 T cell receptor beta chains from one sample sequenced in a study of T cell responses to AZD1222 COVID-19 vaccine. Some clones are missing from TCRdb's copy, which holds only in-frame ones; the method was immunoSEQ multiplex PCR. The sample carries about 80,000 clones, approximately 85% recorded once. The sample was peripheral blood, taken 28 days after the second AZD1222 dose. The receptors shown here come from an adult who received the AZD1222 COVID-19 vaccine.

The V and J genes are TRBV9 and TRBJ1-2; D not resolved. The CDR3 extends over 13 amino acids. Germline loops: CDR1 SGDLS, CDR2 YYNGEE. Trimming pared 0 bases from V and 8 bases from J, leaving 11 bases between. The CDR3, as DNA: TGTGCCAGCAGCGTAGAACAAACGGGAGGCTACACCTTC. Translation: CASSVEQTGGYTF.

This clone was counted between two and nine times. The chain recombines TRBV14 with TRBJ1-1, with D possibly TRBD1 on 5 matching bases. Germline V gene data show CDR1 as SGHDN and CDR2 as FVKESK. This CDR3 has 14 residues. The V end was cut by 3 bases, the J end by 9 bases, with 17 bases between. The CDR3 spells CASSHASYVGQAFF. CDR3 in DNA: TGTGCCAGCAGCCACGCCTCGTACGTGGGACAAGCTTTCTTT.

The rearrangement uses TRBV19 and TRBJ2-5, with TRBD1 matching over 10 bases. V lost 9 bases and J lost 3; bases outside the gene matches: 4. Germline V gives CDR1 LNHDA, CDR2 SQIVND (reference sequence). The CDR3 spans 13 residues. CDR3 region: CASTGQGKETQYF. Written as DNA, the CDR3 is TGTGCCAGCACGGGACAGGGGAAAGAGACCCAGTACTTC.

The chain couples TRBV19 to TRBJ2-5; 8 bases are shared with TRBD1. Germline loops: CDR1 LNHDA, CDR2 SQIVND (reference sequence). V trimming: 4 bases; J trimming: 2 bases; junction bases outside the gene matches: 3. The CDR3 has 14 residues. CDR3 in amino acids: CASSTNRGQETQYF. DNA of the CDR3: TGTGCCAGTAGTACTAACAGGGGGCAAGAGACCCAGTACTTC. The whole variable domain, filled in from reference TRBV19 and TRBJ2-5, reads DGGITQSPKYLFRKEGQNVTLSCEQNLNHDAMYWYRQDPGQGLRLIYYSQIVNDFQKGDIAEGYSVSREKKESFPLTVTSAQKNPTAFYLCASSTNRGQETQYFGPGTRLLVL.

This clone appeared a few times. The V call is TRBV3-1 (or the pseudogene TRBV3-2), the J call TRBJ1-1; perhaps TRBD1 as D (6 bases). The CDR3 sequence is 17 residues long. Germline loops: CDR1 LGHDT, CDR2 YNNKEL (reference sequence). The germline V and J ends were trimmed by 4 bases and 6 bases, with 24 bases remaining between them. The CDR3 region has the DNA TGTGCCAGCAGCCGTGGAGGGGGGGCCTCAGGCAGCGCTGAAGCTTTCTTT. Residues: CASSRGGGASGSAEAFF.

The chain has TRBV7-2 and TRBJ2-2, with a tentative D call TRBD1 (5 bases). With 3 bases removed from V and 1 base from J, the gap between germline ends came to 12 bases. Germline lookup yields CDR1 SGHTA and CDR2 FQGNSA. The CDR3 loop spans 16 amino acids. The CDR3 loop reads CASSLRRAMNTGELFF. DNA for the CDR3: TGTGCCAGCAGCTTGCGCAGGGCAATGAACACCGGGGAGCTGTTTTTT.

The chain joins TRBV5-1 to TRBJ2-3, with D hard to call. Germline values: CDR1 SGHRS, CDR2 YFSETQ. The length of the CDR3 is 13 residues. Deletions cut 2 bases from V and 1 base from J, with 5 bases between. The DNA for the CDR3 is TGCGCCAGCAGCTTCTACGGCACAGATACGCAGTATTTT. Translated: CASSFYGTDTQYF.

The chain couples TRBV4-1 to TRBJ2-5, with D uncertain. The germline CDR1 and CDR2 sequences are MGHRA and YSYEKL. V lost 0 bases and J lost 5, with 16 bases in between. This CDR3 is built from 16 residues. The DNA of the CDR3 is TGCGCCAGCAGCCAAGATGAGGCAGGTGTTGGGGAGACCCAGTACTTC. Encoded protein: CASSQDEAGVGETQYF.

J is TRBJ2-3 and V is TRBV28; a weak D match, TRBD2 (5 bases). Trimming removed 4 bases at V and 0 bases at J, with 17 bases between. Germline assignment: CDR1 MDHEN and CDR2 SYDVKM. This CDR3 region has 17 residues. The CDR3 nucleotides read TGTGCCAGCAGTTCCCAGTTCTCGCTAGCCAGCACAGATACGCAGTATTTT. Amino acid sequence: CASSSQFSLASTDTQYF.

This chain connects TRBV7-9 to TRBJ2-1; possible D gene TRBD2, 6 bases. Germline V gene lookup returns CDR1 SEHNR and CDR2 FQNEAQ (reference sequence). Trimming left V 8 bases short and J 8 bases short, with 19 bases between. The CDR3 has 14 amino acids. CDR3 protein: CASGGDWNGDEQFF. The DNA of the CDR3 is TGTGCCAGCGGAGGGGATTGGAACGGGGATGAGCAGTTCTTC.

The table lists this clone with a count of one. The chain joins TRBV7-2 to TRBJ1-2; no definite D call. The CDR3 covers 13 residues. V lost 3 bases and J lost 2, with 7 bases in between. In germline, CDR1 is SGHTA, CDR2 FQGNSA. The CDR3 is CASSLVSNYGYTF. The CDR3 DNA is TGTGCCAGCAGCTTGGTCTCGAACTATGGCTACACCTTC. Full variable domain (rest looked up from reference TRBV7-2 and TRBJ1-2): GAGVSQSPSNKVTEKGKDVELRCDPISGHTALYWYRQSLGQGLEFLIYFQGNSAPDKSGLPSDRFSAERTGGSVSTLTIQRTQQEDSAVYLCASSLVSNYGYTFGSGTRLTVV.

This clone was seen a few times. The chain combines TRBV28 with TRBJ1-1; TRBD1 aligns across 11 bases. This CDR3 comprises 16 residues. V was clipped by 6 bases and J by 1 base; unmatched bases: 7. The germline CDR1 and CDR2 sequences are MDHEN and SYDVKM. In DNA, the CDR3 is TGTGCCAGCAGCCGGGACAGGGGGTGGAAGAACACTGAAGCTTTCTTT. Its translation: CASSRDRGWKNTEAFF.

CDR3 residues: CASSQFSKGRNYGYTF. The CDR3 DNA follows: TGCGCCAGCAGCCAATTCTCGAAAGGGCGTAACTATGGCTACACCTTC. The chain links TRBV4-1 to TRBJ1-2, with D hard to call. Germline V gene lookup returns CDR1 MGHRA and CDR2 YSYEKL. V was cut by 2 bases and J by 1 base, with 14 bases left in between. This CDR3 spans 16 amino acids.

This clone was found once. The chain employs TRBV27 and TRBJ2-3, with a weak D call TRBD1 (7 bases). Germline lookup yields CDR1 MNHEY and CDR2 SMNVEV (reference sequence). This CDR3 has 13 residues. Trimming stripped 11 bases from V and 2 bases from J, with 14 bases between. CDR3 residues: CAAGGRHTDTQYF. In DNA form, the CDR3 reads TGTGCCGCAGGGGGGCGCCACACAGATACGCAGTATTTT.

The rearrangement joins TRBV10-1 to TRBJ2-2; D call uncertain. This CDR3 has 13 amino acids. Germline-derived CDR1 and CDR2 are WNHNN and SYGVQD (reference sequence). V was cut by 5 bases and J by 10 bases, with 14 bases left in between. CDR3 region: CASSPKVPAELFF. The CDR3 DNA is TGCGCCAGCAGTCCGAAAGTCCCCGCGGAGCTGTTTTTT.

The chain employs TRBV18 and TRBJ2-7, with 11 bases aligning to TRBD1. The CDR3 covers 18 residues. V trimming: 5 bases; J trimming: 7 bases; junction bases outside the gene matches: 19. Per the germline V gene, CDR1 is KGHSH and CDR2 is LQKENI. CDR3 in DNA: TGTGCCAGCTCATACATGCAGCCCGGGACAGGGGGTATTTTTGAGCAGTACTTC. This codes for CASSYMQPGTGGIFEQYF.

The chain joins TRBV6-5 to TRBJ1-6; no definite D call. V lost 6 bases and J 13 bases, leaving 13 bases between the germline ends. CDR1 is MNHEY, CDR2 SVGAGI, per germline. The CDR3 is made up of 12 amino acids. The CDR3 DNA is TGTGCCAGCAGCATACTCGGGTCGCCCCTCCACTTT. Amino acids: CASSILGSPLHF.

The chain is built from TRBV11-3 and TRBJ2-1, with 8 bases identical to TRBD2. Germline CDR1 SGHNT, CDR2 YENEEA. The V segment lost 4 bases and the J segment 7 bases; nucleotides outside the gene matches: 12. The CDR3 contains 16 residues. This chain's CDR3 is CASSSGTGTSLNEQFF. CDR3 bases: TGTGCCAGCAGCTCAGGAACCGGGACTAGTCTGAATGAGCAGTTCTTC.

The chain employs TRBV7-2 and TRBJ1-5; no definite D call. The CDR3 contains 12 residues. The germline V and J ends were trimmed by 4 bases and 7 bases, with 8 bases remaining between them. CDR1 and CDR2 (germline): SGHTA, FQGNSA. DNA for the CDR3: TGTGCCAGCAGCTATCCCGGGCAGCCCCAGCATTTT. It specifies CASSYPGQPQHF. The full variable domain, rest sourced from reference TRBV7-2 and TRBJ1-5, is GAGVSQSPSNKVTEKGKDVELRCDPISGHTALYWYRQSLGQGLEFLIYFQGNSAPDKSGLPSDRFSAERTGGSVSTLTIQRTQQEDSAVYLCASSYPGQPQHFGDGTRLSIL.

This clone was seen at least ten times. The chain employs TRBV5-1 and TRBJ1-5; tentatively, D is TRBD1 (5 bases). Looked up from germline, CDR1 is SGHRS and CDR2 is YFSETQ. The CDR3 extends over 16 amino acids. The V end lost 7 bases, the J end lost 0 bases, and 17 bases lay between the germline ends. CDR3 nucleotides: TGCGCCAGCCCTTCGACAGTTCTAAATAGCAATCAGCCCCAGCATTTT. This sequence encodes CASPSTVLNSNQPQHF.

The table lists this clone with a few counts. V and J are TRBV6-5 and TRBJ1-2; tentatively, D is TRBD1 (5 bases). The CDR3 is 14 residues long. CDR1 is MNHEY and CDR2 is SVGAGI in the germline V gene. The V and J ends lost 0 bases and 6 bases respectively, with 11 bases between them. This CDR3 reads CASSYSMGEDGYTF. The CDR3 bases are TGTGCCAGCAGTTACTCTATGGGGGAGGATGGCTACACCTTC.

The rearrangement joins TRBV9 to TRBJ2-3, with D hard to call. The germline gives CDR1 SGDLS, CDR2 YYNGEE. V lost 0 bases to trimming and J lost 2 bases, with 10 bases between them. The CDR3 covers 15 residues. This CDR3 reads CASSVAVSDTDTQYF. In DNA, the CDR3 is TGTGCCAGCAGCGTAGCGGTGTCAGACACAGATACGCAGTATTTT.

The chain links TRBV6-1 to TRBJ2-7; no definite D call. CDR1 MNHNS and CDR2 SASEGT come from the germline V gene. The CDR3 has 15 residues. V was pared by 0 bases and J by 0 bases, with 9 bases between. CDR3 sequence (DNA): TGTGCCAGCAGTGAAGCTTGGCGGAGCTCCTACGAGCAGTACTTC. Its translation is CASSEAWRSSYEQYF.